Listed here are 32 T cell receptor beta chains from one sample, sequenced in a study of blood T cell repertoires in COVID-19. Libraries were prepared by immunoSEQ multiplex PCR; TCRdb keeps only in-frame clonotypes and omits some of them. The sample records about 110,000 clones, about 85% being singletons. Sequencing was done on a sample of peripheral blood. These receptors originate from a human donor in a cohort sampled during active COVID-19.

The chain employs TRBV7-9 and TRBJ2-3; no clear D gene. The CDR3 length is 16 residues. Germline CDR1 is SEHNR and CDR2 is FQNEAQ (reference sequence). Trimming took off 4 bases at V and 0 bases at J, with 14 bases between the two ends. CDR3 nucleotides: TGTGCCAGCAGCTCCCATCGAGAGGCGAGCACAGATACGCAGTATTTT. Amino acid sequence: CASSSHREASTDTQYF.

The chain links TRBV6-5 to TRBJ2-5, with a possible D match to TRBD2 (7 bases). Deletions cut 5 bases from V and 4 bases from J, with 14 bases between. The germline V gene encodes CDR1 MNHEY and CDR2 SVGAGI. The CDR3 totals 14 residues. The CDR3 loop is CASSRGGVVETQYF. CDR3 in DNA: TGTGCCAGCAGTAGGGGGGGGGTGGTAGAGACCCAGTACTTC.

This clone was detected once. This chain connects TRBV5-1 to TRBJ2-3, with 12 bases matching TRBD1. The CDR3 runs to 15 residues. J lost 4 bases, V lost 3 bases, and 3 bases had no gene match. Germline assignment: CDR1 SGHRS and CDR2 YFSETQ. The CDR3 bases are TGCGCCAGCAGCTGGGACAGGGGGCTCGCAGATACGCAGTATTTT. It codes for CASSWDRGLADTQYF.

CDR3 region: CASSFRDGGEQYF. For the CDR3, the DNA is TGTGCCAGCAGCTTTAGGGACGGGGGGGAGCAGTACTTC. V is TRBV7-3 and J is TRBJ2-7, with TRBD2 matching 7 bases. The V segment lost 3 bases and the J segment 7 bases; nucleotides outside the gene matches: 6. The CDR3 has 13 residues. Germline assignment: CDR1 SGHTA and CDR2 FQGTGA.

The CDR3 DNA follows: TGCGCCAGCATGCGAGCAGGGGCCACAGCTAACTATGGCTACACCTTC. Protein sequence: CASMRAGATANYGYTF. The chain employs TRBV10-2 and TRBJ1-2; a possible D gene is TRBD1 (6 bases). The CDR3 extends over 16 amino acids. The germline CDR1 and CDR2 sequences are WSHSY and SAAADI. Trimming removed 7 bases at V and 0 bases at J, with 18 bases between.

This chain joins TRBV19 and TRBJ2-1, with D perhaps TRBD2 (5 bases). Per germline, CDR1 LNHDA and CDR2 SQIVND (reference sequence). Trimming shortened V by 4 bases and J by 6 bases, and 10 bases separated the two germline ends. The CDR3 runs 13 residues. The CDR3 reads CASSTDSTNEQFF. The CDR3, as DNA: TGTGCCAGTAGTACGGACTCGACCAATGAGCAGTTCTTC.

The rearrangement uses TRBV7-3 and TRBJ2-1, with a weak D call TRBD2 (6 bases). V lost 5 bases and J lost 8, with 16 bases in between. This CDR3 has 14 residues. CDR1 is SGHTA, CDR2 FQGTGA, per germline. CDR3 DNA sequence: TGTGCCAGCAGCATGGGGCAGCGGGCCTATGAGCAGTTCTTC. It encodes CASSMGQRAYEQFF.

The CDR3 DNA is TGTGCCAGCAGTTACCTGAGCGGGATAGGCACAGATACGCAGTATTTT. It translates to CASSYLSGIGTDTQYF. The V gene is TRBV6-2 or TRBV6-3, the J gene TRBJ2-3, with 7 bases that match TRBD2. Trimming cost V 2 bases and J 1 base; bases outside gene matches: 6. CDR3 size: 16 residues. Germline values: CDR1 MNHEY, CDR2 SVGEGT.

This chain uses TRBV4-1 with TRBJ2-7, with D perhaps matching TRBD1 (6 bases). The CDR3 sequence is 14 residues long. Deletions cut 5 bases from V and 0 bases from J, with 11 bases between. Germline CDR1 is MGHRA and CDR2 is YSYEKL. For the CDR3, the DNA is TGCGCCAGCAGCACAGGGTGGACCTCCTACGAGCAGTACTTC. Its translation: CASSTGWTSYEQYF.

This chain links TRBV5-6 with TRBJ2-7; 13 bases fit TRBD2. The CDR3 loop spans 15 amino acids. V lost 3 bases, J lost 3 bases, and 3 bases stayed unmatched. In germline, CDR1 is SGHDT, CDR2 YYEEEE. The CDR3 region has the DNA TGTGCCAGCAGCTCATGGACTAGCGGGAGCTACGAGCAGTACTTC. Translation: CASSSWTSGSYEQYF.

J is TRBJ1-6 and V is TRBV9; D is unresolved. The V gene's germline CDR1 is SGDLS and CDR2 YYNGEE. The CDR3 loop spans 15 amino acids. Trimming shortened V by 3 bases and J by 1 base, and 8 bases separated the two germline ends. The CDR3 reads CASSEKESYNSPLHF. The CDR3 DNA follows: TGTGCCAGCAGCGAAAAGGAGTCCTATAATTCACCCCTCCACTTT.

The V call is TRBV7-3, the J call TRBJ2-6, with D perhaps matching TRBD2 (6 bases). V lost 5 bases to trimming and J lost 0 bases, with 14 bases between them. The CDR3 loop spans 17 amino acids. The germline V gene encodes CDR1 SGHTA and CDR2 FQGTGA. CDR3 in DNA: TGTGCCAGCAGCGGCGGGGCGCTTGGCTCTGGGGCCAACGTCCTGACTTTC. This codes for CASSGGALGSGANVLTF.

The V and J genes are TRBV5-1 and TRBJ1-1, with D hard to call. Trimming cost V 6 bases and J 3 bases, with 6 bases left between them. Germline V gene sequence: CDR1 SGHRS, CDR2 YFSETQ. The CDR3 covers 11 residues. The chain's CDR3 is CASISDTEAFF. As DNA, the CDR3 is TGCGCCAGCATATCAGACACTGAAGCTTTCTTT.

The chain couples TRBV2 to TRBJ1-1; TRBD1 is a possible D gene (6 bases). Deletions cut 5 bases from V and 13 bases from J, with 20 bases between. The CDR3 covers 13 residues. Germline CDR1 SNHLY, CDR2 FYNNEI. CDR3 in DNA: TGTGCCAGCAGTCCCGAAGGGGAGGGGGGATATTTCTTT. Its translation is CASSPEGEGGYFF.

The CDR3 DNA follows: TGTGCCAGCAGTGAGGGTCTAGGCACAGATACGCAGTATTTT. Protein product: CASSEGLGTDTQYF. The rearrangement uses TRBV25-1 and TRBJ2-3; D gene ambiguous. With 3 bases removed from V and 1 base from J, the gap between germline ends came to 8 bases. The CDR3 runs to 14 residues. Per the germline V gene, CDR1 is MGHDK and CDR2 is SYGVNS.

This rearrangement joins TRBV6-5 to TRBJ2-5; 9 positions match TRBD1. V shed 6 bases and J 6 bases; nucleotides not matched to a gene: 8. CDR3 length: 14 residues. Germline V lookup: CDR1 MNHEY, CDR2 SVGAGI. The CDR3 loop reads CASSGTGRAKTQYF. The CDR3 DNA is TGTGCCAGCAGCGGGACAGGGAGGGCGAAGACCCAGTACTTC.

The CDR3 DNA reads as TGTGCCAGCAGCTTAAATCGGTTATTAAGCACAGATACGCAGTATTTT. Translating it yields CASSLNRLLSTDTQYF. The chain recombines TRBV7-2 with TRBJ2-3; no definite D call. Germline lookup yields CDR1 SGHTA and CDR2 FQGNSA. This CDR3 comprises 16 residues. Trimming removed 2 bases at V and 0 bases at J, with 12 bases between. Together with reference TRBV7-2 and TRBJ2-3, the CDR3 gives the full variable domain: GAGVSQSPSNKVTEKGKDVELRCDPISGHTALYWYRQSLGQGLEFLIYFQGNSAPDKSGLPSDRFSAERTGGSVSTLTIQRTQQEDSAVYLCASSLNRLLSTDTQYFGPGTRLTVL.

This sequence joins TRBV19 and TRBJ1-3; no clear D. This CDR3 has 15 residues. Germline V gene lookup returns CDR1 LNHDA and CDR2 SQIVND (reference sequence). V was trimmed by 1 base and J by 2 bases, leaving 9 bases between them. The CDR3 spells CASSIGGNPGNTIYF. The DNA for the CDR3 is TGTGCCAGTAGTATAGGCGGGAACCCTGGAAACACCATATATTTT.

The chain uses TRBV3-1 (or the pseudogene TRBV3-2) and TRBJ2-1; 10 bases align to TRBD2. The trim removed 4 bases at V and 5 bases at J, leaving 14 bases unmatched. Germline assignment: CDR1 LGHDT and CDR2 YNNKEL (reference sequence). The CDR3 is 18 residues long. The CDR3 reads CASSLTLFTSGMNNEQFF. The DNA of the CDR3 is TGTGCCAGCAGCCTCACCCTATTTACTAGCGGGATGAACAATGAGCAGTTCTTC.

The chain has TRBV14 and TRBJ2-1; possibly TRBD2 for D (6 bases). Germline V lookup: CDR1 SGHDN, CDR2 FVKESK. The CDR3 sequence is 12 residues long. Trimming cost V 1 base and J 11 bases, with 9 bases left between them. The CDR3: CASSQGAGQQFF. The DNA of the CDR3 is TGTGCCAGCAGCCAAGGGGCGGGGCAGCAGTTCTTC.

The chain employs TRBV29-1 and TRBJ2-5; D may be TRBD2 (7 bases). The CDR3 covers 13 residues. V gave up 7 bases and J gave up 5 bases, with 17 bases separating them. Germline lookup yields CDR1 SQVTM and CDR2 ANQGSEA. The CDR3 DNA reads as TGCAGCGCAGCCCTGGCGGGGGCGGAGACCCAGTACTTC. Amino acids: CSAALAGAETQYF.

The V and J genes are TRBV19 and TRBJ1-1; D is unclear. V lost 3 bases and J lost 0, with 8 bases in between. CDR1 and CDR2 (germline): LNHDA, SQIVND (reference sequence). The CDR3 contains 14 residues. In DNA form, the CDR3 reads TGTGCCAGTAGTATCCCAGACTTGAACACTGAAGCTTTCTTT. This codes for CASSIPDLNTEAFF.

The J gene is TRBJ1-4, the V gene TRBV30; maybe TRBD1 (6 bases). V was shortened by 4 bases and J by 1 base, with 13 bases between the two germline ends. Per germline, CDR1 GTSNPN and CDR2 SVGIG (reference sequence). The CDR3 totals 15 residues. This CDR3 reads CAWNAKGVTNEKLFF. The CDR3 DNA reads as TGTGCCTGGAATGCTAAGGGGGTAACTAATGAAAAACTGTTTTTT.

V usage is TRBV5-1 and J usage is TRBJ1-4, with D possibly matching TRBD1 (6 bases). Per the germline V gene, CDR1 is SGHRS and CDR2 is YFSETQ. V was clipped by 7 bases and J by 8 bases, with 18 bases between them. This CDR3 has 14 amino acids. Written as DNA, the CDR3 is TGCGCCAGCCGACGGGCAGGGGCAGAGGAAAAACTGTTTTTT. Translation: CASRRAGAEEKLFF.

The rearrangement uses TRBV10-3 and TRBJ1-2; 9 nucleotides agree with TRBD1. Germline loops: CDR1 ENHRY, CDR2 SYGVKD. V was clipped by 2 bases and J by 5 bases; unmatched bases: 6. CDR3 length equals 15 residues. CDR3 DNA sequence: TGTGCCATCAGTGAGGAACAGGGGGCTGGATATGGCTACACCTTC. The encoded protein is CAISEEQGAGYGYTF.

The chain joins TRBV20-1 to TRBJ2-3; maybe TRBD2 (6 bases). The CDR3 sequence is 11 residues long. Trimming removed 6 bases from V and 6 bases from J, with 10 bases in between. The germline CDR1 and CDR2 sequences are DFQATT and SNEGSKA (reference sequence). Here the CDR3 reads CSARGLDTQYF. The CDR3 nucleotides read TGCAGTGCACGGGGGTTGGATACGCAGTATTTT.

The V and J genes are TRBV10-3 and TRBJ2-3; 7 bases fit TRBD1. CDR3 size: 14 residues. CDR1 ENHRY and CDR2 SYGVKD come from the germline V gene. V lost 7 bases and J lost 6; bases outside the gene matches: 10. CDR3 in DNA: TGTGCCATCACCACAGGGGCCCCAGGGGATACGCAGTATTTT. Translating gives CAITTGAPGDTQYF.

The rearrangement uses TRBV27 and TRBJ2-5; possible D gene TRBD2, 6 bases. The CDR3 is made up of 13 amino acids. Germline V CDR1 and CDR2: MNHEY, SMNVEV (reference sequence). The V end was cut by 7 bases, the J end by 5 bases, with 14 bases between. In DNA, the CDR3 is TGTGCCAGCAAGCCCCGGGAGACGGAGACCCAGTACTTC. This sequence encodes CASKPRETETQYF.

The chain's CDR3 is CASGWTSGTTGELFF. The CDR3 coding sequence is TGTGCCAGCGGCTGGACTAGCGGGACCACCGGGGAGCTGTTTTTT. The chain uses TRBV9 and TRBJ2-2, with 12 nucleotides matching TRBD2. With 7 bases clipped from V and 4 bases from J, the junction kept 5 bases outside the gene matches. This CDR3 is 15 amino acids long. Germline assignment: CDR1 SGDLS and CDR2 YYNGEE.

The CDR3 spells CASSQEPSALFYSVTDTQYF. The CDR3 nucleotides read TGTGCCAGCAGCCAAGAACCGTCAGCCCTTTTTTATAGCGTCACAGATACGCAGTATTTT. The chain has TRBV14 and TRBJ2-3; TRBD2 might be the D (5 bases). Germline V gene sequence: CDR1 SGHDN, CDR2 FVKESK. Trimming removed 0 bases from V and 2 bases from J, with 24 bases in between. This CDR3 is built from 20 residues.

The chain has TRBV5-1 and TRBJ1-4; 11 bases map to TRBD1. V dropped 4 bases and J dropped 1; count of bases not matched to a gene: 12. Germline values: CDR1 SGHRS, CDR2 YFSETQ. The CDR3 runs to 19 residues. CDR3 sequence (DNA): TGCGCCAGCAGCCTTTGGACAGGGGGCGCGGGGATAACTAATGAAAAACTGTTTTTT. This gives the protein CASSLWTGGAGITNEKLFF.

The V and J genes are TRBV2 and TRBJ2-7, with D perhaps TRBD2 (6 bases). Per germline, CDR1 SNHLY and CDR2 FYNNEI. V gave up 4 bases and J gave up 0 bases, with 10 bases separating them. This CDR3 contains 14 residues. The CDR3 sequence is CASSVGTFSYEQYF. DNA of the CDR3: TGTGCCAGCAGTGTCGGGACTTTCTCCTACGAGCAGTACTTC.